The entry that follows covers one T cell receptor (beta chain) sequence. Its target is unknown. At the DNA level, this CDR3 is encoded by other sequences in the same sample as well. This entry is derived from a study of graft-versus-host responses after intestinal transplantation. General study findings and limits: The highest levels of circulating GvH clones went along with early declines in HvG clones after transplant.

Germline V lookup: CDR1 MRHNA, CDR2 SNTAGT. V lost 0 bases to trimming and J lost 4 bases, with 7 bases between them. The CDR3 sequence is 15 residues long. TCRdb's table, derived via immunoSEQ multiplex PCR, lists solely in-frame clones and lacks some. Of 20,000 or so clones in the sample, around 90% were seen once. This sample comprised PBMCs, obtained more than 350 days after transplant. The V and J genes are TRBV6-4 and TRBJ2-6; possibly TRBD1 for D (6 bases). This receptor was identified in a human patient who received an intestinal transplant, so some T cells may come from the graft donor. For the CDR3, the DNA is TGTGCCAGCAGTGACTCGGGGGCAGGGGCCAACGTCCTGACTTTC. It encodes CASSDSGAGANVLTF.